This T cell receptor (beta chain) came from a study of long-term antiretroviral therapy in people with HIV. Survey-level resolution applied to immunoSEQ assay v3.0. The data were produced by immunoSEQ multiplex PCR, yet TCRdb's version contains in-frame clones alone and is incomplete. The table lists about 30,000 clones, around 90% of them singletons, with around 4.5% in the top ten. Germline CDR1 is GTSNPN and CDR2 is SVGIG (reference sequence). The CDR3 loop spans 14 amino acids. Germline trimming cut 1 base from V and 8 bases from J; bases unmatched to any gene: 5. The source of this sequence is a woman in her thirties or forties with HIV. The sequences come from unsorted PBMCs, collected 5.2 years after starting antiretroviral therapy. The rearrangement joins TRBV30 to TRBJ1-2; 12 nucleotides align to TRBD1. CDR3 protein: CAWSARDRGPGYTF. Here the CDR3 DNA reads TGTGCCTGGAGTGCGAGGGACAGGGGGCCCGGCTACACCTTC.